The 19 T cell receptor beta chains in this list originate from one sample, sequenced in a study of T cell repertoires in cytomegalovirus infection. TCRdb ran MiXCR on the reads and lists one entry per CDR3 protein. Of roughly 630,000 distinct CDR3 sequences in the sample, approximately 24% were seen once. Sequenced sample: CD8+ T cells from PBMCs. The receptors were gathered from a human donor in good health (CMV status not recorded). Some clones in this sample may be carry-over from other donors' samples.

In its sample, this clonotype was seen a few times. This chain uses TRBV7-9 with TRBJ1-1; 7 nucleotides match TRBD1. CDR1 SEHNR and CDR2 FQNEAQ come from the germline V gene (reference sequence). The CDR3 is 15 amino acids. V was pared by 5 bases and J by 1 base, with 7 bases of the junction left unmatched. CDR3 region: CASSRFRTGNTEAFF. CDR3 sequence (DNA): TGTGCCAGCAGCAGATTCAGGACAGGGAACACTGAAGCTTTCTTT.

The J gene is TRBJ1-1, the V gene TRBV5-6; weak D call: TRBD1 (5 bases). Trimming took 4 bases from V and 1 from J, leaving 11 bases between them. The CDR3 length is 14 residues. Germline V CDR1 and CDR2: SGHDT, YYEEEE. CDR3 amino acids: CASSPGHSNTEAFF. DNA for the CDR3: TGTGCCAGCAGCCCCGGACACTCGAACACTGAAGCTTTCTTT.

The chain carries TRBV14 and TRBJ2-7; 8 bases match TRBD1. The CDR3 loop spans 17 amino acids. Unmatched junction bases numbered 9, after V lost 0 bases and J lost 2 bases. Germline V gives CDR1 SGHDN, CDR2 FVKESK. The CDR3 sequence is CASSQDLRTGSPYEQYF. Written as DNA, the CDR3 is TGTGCCAGCAGCCAAGATCTGCGGACAGGGTCCCCCTACGAGCAGTACTTC. Full variable domain (outside the CDR3, taken from reference TRBV14 and TRBJ2-7): EAGVTQFPSHSVIEKGQTVTLRCDPISGHDNLYWYRRVMGKEIKFLLHFVKESKQDESGMPNNRFLAERTGGTYSTLKVQPAELEDSGVYFCASSQDLRTGSPYEQYFGPGTRLTVT.

This clonotype came up many times. The chain joins TRBV7-8 to TRBJ2-1, with 8 nucleotides matching TRBD1. This CDR3 has 15 amino acids. From germline, CDR1 is SGHVS and CDR2 FQNEAQ. The J segment lost 0 bases and the V segment lost 10 bases, leaving 8 bases of the junction unmatched. CDR3 DNA: TGTGCCACCTCGGGCACAGGGGGCTCCTACAATGAGCAGTTCTTC. It specifies CATSGTGGSYNEQFF.

This clonotype came up a few times. The chain joins TRBV19 to TRBJ2-5, with 10 bases fitting TRBD2. This CDR3 comprises 16 residues. The ends lost 3 bases at V and 2 bases at J; junction bases unmatched: 6. Germline CDR1 reads LNHDA; CDR2 reads SQIVND (reference sequence). CDR3 region: CASSIGLADSQETQYF. The CDR3 DNA reads TGTGCCAGTAGTATCGGACTAGCGGATTCACAAGAGACCCAGTACTTC.

This clonotype was observed a few times. This sequence joins TRBV29-1 and TRBJ2-7; a weak D match, TRBD1 (5 bases). The CDR3 consists of 14 residues. The germline gives CDR1 SQVTM, CDR2 ANQGSEA. Between the trimmed V and J ends, which lost 0 bases and 3 bases, there was a span of 12 bases. CDR3 sequence: CSVEDPRGFYEQYF. The DNA for the CDR3 is TGCAGCGTTGAAGATCCTAGGGGTTTCTACGAGCAGTACTTC.

The chain links TRBV5-6 to TRBJ2-1; unclear D gene. The CDR3 length is 13 residues. Trimming pared 4 bases from V and 6 bases from J, leaving 11 bases between. Germline V gives CDR1 SGHDT, CDR2 YYEEEE. In DNA form, the CDR3 reads TGTGCCAGCAGCATAGGACCTACCAATGAGCAGTTCTTC. It specifies CASSIGPTNEQFF.

This clonotype came up a few times. V gene TRBV5-6 combines with J gene TRBJ2-7; 8 bases align to TRBD1. CDR3 length equals 14 residues. Germline lookup yields CDR1 SGHDT and CDR2 YYEEEE. As DNA, the CDR3 is TGTGCCAGCAGATCCGGGACAGGCTCCCACGAGCAGTACGTC. Amino acids: CASRSGTGSHEQYV.

The chain couples TRBV7-9 to TRBJ1-2, with D hard to call. Germline V gene data show CDR1 as SEHNR and CDR2 as FQNEAQ (reference sequence). This CDR3 is 13 amino acids long. V lost 6 bases to trimming and J lost 7 bases, with 15 bases between them. CDR3 in DNA: TGTGCCAGCAGTCTCGACCAGGCGCCTGGCTACACCTTC. It encodes CASSLDQAPGYTF. Filled out from reference TRBV7-9 and TRBJ1-2, the complete variable domain reads DTGVSQNPRHKITKRGQNVTFRCDPISEHNRLYWYRQTLGQGPEFLTYFQNEAQLEKSRLLSDRFSAERPKGSFSTLEIQRTEQGDSAMYLCASSLDQAPGYTFGSGTRLTVV.

The CDR3 coding sequence is TGCAGTACTAGAGTTTCTAGCGGGGGGGCCATCGGCTACGAGCAGTACGTC. Protein sequence: CSTRVSSGGAIGYEQYV. The chain combines TRBV20-1 with TRBJ2-7; 12 bases map to TRBD2. The CDR3 loop spans 17 amino acids. Germline V gives CDR1 DFQATT, CDR2 SNEGSKA (reference sequence).

In its sample, this clonotype was seen many times. The V call is TRBV7-9, the J call TRBJ1-2, with 8 positions matching TRBD1. Germline CDR1 reads SEHNR; CDR2 reads FQNEAQ (reference sequence). J lost 4 bases, V lost 1 base, and 5 bases had no gene match. The CDR3 has 15 amino acids. CDR3 amino acids: CASSLGQGHFYGYTF. CDR3 bases: TGTGCCAGCAGCTTAGGACAGGGGCACTTCTATGGCTACACCTTC.

This clonotype was counted ten times or more. This chain connects TRBV7-6 to TRBJ2-3; D may be TRBD1 (6 bases). Germline V gene sequence: CDR1 SGHVS, CDR2 FNYEAQ. The CDR3 has 15 amino acids. Trimming left V 6 bases short and J 1 base short, with 14 bases between. The CDR3 bases are TGTGCCAGCAGACCTGACAGGAGACGCACAGATACGCAGTATTTT. It specifies CASRPDRRRTDTQYF.

Ten or more counts support this clonotype. The V call is TRBV7-9, the J call TRBJ1-5; D gene uncertain. Trimming left V 1 base short and J 6 bases short, with 10 bases between. Germline values: CDR1 SEHNR, CDR2 FQNEAQ (reference sequence). The length of the CDR3 is 14 residues. The CDR3 DNA is TGTGCCAGCAGCTTAGAGGGTTACGGTCAGCCCCAGCATTTT. This gives the protein CASSLEGYGQPQHF.

This clonotype was seen many times. This sequence joins TRBV6-2 or TRBV6-3 and TRBJ1-1, with unresolved D. This CDR3 comprises 11 residues. Trimming cost V 2 bases and J 7 bases, with 5 bases left between them. Germline CDR1 and CDR2: MNHEY and SVGEGT. The CDR3 DNA reads TGTGCCAGCAGTTACCTCCTTGAAGCTTTCTTT. This translates into CASSYLLEAFF.

The chain joins TRBV2 to TRBJ2-5; D might be TRBD1 (6 bases). This CDR3 contains 16 residues. Germline CDR1 reads SNHLY; CDR2 reads FYNNEI. V lost 4 bases to trimming and J lost 1 base, with 16 bases between them. The CDR3 sequence: CASSVLWGPGQETQYF. CDR3 nucleotide sequence: TGTGCCAGCAGTGTTTTGTGGGGGCCGGGCCAAGAGACCCAGTACTTC.

About this clonotype itself: A much larger clone is a single base away; this may be a read error. The J gene is TRBJ2-3, the V gene TRBV19; 11 bases match TRBD2. Germline V lookup: CDR1 LNHDA, CDR2 SQIVND (reference sequence). V shed 6 bases, J shed 5 bases, and the junction held 10 bases outside the gene matches. The CDR3 spans 16 residues. The CDR3 spells CASSPLASGGLDTQYF. Here the CDR3 DNA reads TGTGCCAGTAGCCCCCTGGCTAGCGGGGGGTTAGATACGCAGTATTTT.

This clonotype appeared many times. The gene calls are TRBV19 and TRBJ2-1; 8 bases agree with TRBD1. V shed 3 bases and J 1 base; nucleotides not matched to a gene: 2. The CDR3 loop spans 15 amino acids. The germline CDR1 and CDR2 sequences are LNHDA and SQIVND (reference sequence). CDR3 loop: CASSITGGSYNEQFF. In DNA form, the CDR3 reads TGTGCCAGTAGTATCACAGGGGGGTCCTACAATGAGCAGTTCTTC.

This clonotype has a handful of counts. The junction departs from germline at one end; a sequencing error may be responsible. The chain combines TRBV20-1 with TRBJ1-2, with D perhaps matching TRBD1 (6 bases). The germline gives CDR1 DFQATT, CDR2 SNEGSKA (reference sequence). The CDR3 spans 12 residues. CDR3 sequence: CSARNLIQGNVF. The CDR3, as DNA: TGCAGTGCTAGAAACCTGATACAGGGTAATGTCTTC.

This clonotype was counted ten times or more. V is TRBV6-2 or TRBV6-3 and J is TRBJ2-1, with a possible D match to TRBD1 (6 bases). V was shortened by 8 bases and J by 5 bases, with 16 bases between the two germline ends. The CDR3 contains 14 residues. CDR1 is MNHEY, CDR2 SVGEGT, per germline. The CDR3 spells CASGTDRTNNEQFF. The CDR3 nucleotides are TGTGCCAGCGGAACAGACAGGACAAACAATGAGCAGTTCTTC.